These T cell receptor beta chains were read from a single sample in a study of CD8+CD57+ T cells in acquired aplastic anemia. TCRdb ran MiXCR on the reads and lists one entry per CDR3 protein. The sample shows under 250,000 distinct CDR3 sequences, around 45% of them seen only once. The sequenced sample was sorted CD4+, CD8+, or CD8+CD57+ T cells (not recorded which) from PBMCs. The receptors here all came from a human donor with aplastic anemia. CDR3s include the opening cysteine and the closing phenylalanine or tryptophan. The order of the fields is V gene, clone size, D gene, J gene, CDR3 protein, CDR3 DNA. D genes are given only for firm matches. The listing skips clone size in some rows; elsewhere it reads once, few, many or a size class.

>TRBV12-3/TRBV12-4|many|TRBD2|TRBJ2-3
CASSRIAGGDTQYF
TGTGCCAGCAGTAGAATAGCGGGAGGAGATACGCAGTATTTT
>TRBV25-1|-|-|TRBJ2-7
CASSLSGTEQYF
TGTGCCAGCAGTCTCTCAGGGACGGAGCAGTACTTC
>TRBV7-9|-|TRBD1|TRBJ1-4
CASSPGQGPNEKLFF
TGTGCCAGCAGTCCGGGACAGGGGCCTAATGAAAAACTGTTTTTT
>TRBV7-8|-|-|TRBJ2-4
CASSLAVGIQYF
TGCGCCAGCAGCTTGGCGGTCGGCATTCAGTACTTC
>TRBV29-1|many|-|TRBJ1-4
CSFGFNEKLFF
TGCAGCTTCGGATTTAATGAAAAACTGTTTTTT
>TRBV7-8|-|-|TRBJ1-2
CASSLVEGVDGYTF
TGTGCCAGCAGCTTAGTTGAGGGGGTGGATGGCTACACCTTC
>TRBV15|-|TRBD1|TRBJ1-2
CATSRGGIDRAGYGYTF
TGTGCCACCAGCAGAGGGGGGATCGACAGGGCTGGCTATGGCTACACCTTC
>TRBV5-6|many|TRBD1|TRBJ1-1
CASRQGGTVNTEAFF
TGTGCCAGCAGACAAGGCGGGACAGTGAACACTGAAGCTTTCTTT
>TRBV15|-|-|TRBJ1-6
CATSSYSRIVGQINSPLHF
TGTGCCACCAGCAGTTACTCGCGGATCGTCGGACAGATTAATTCACCCCTCCACTTT
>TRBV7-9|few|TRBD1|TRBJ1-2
CASSGTGRGGYTF
TGTGCCAGCAGCGGGACAGGGAGGGGAGGCTACACCTTC
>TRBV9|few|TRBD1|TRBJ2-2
CASGRQGLIGGELFF
TGTGCCAGCGGCAGACAGGGATTGATTGGCGGGGAGCTGTTTTTT
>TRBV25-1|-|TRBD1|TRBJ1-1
CASSLSWTGWTEAFF
TGTGCCAGCAGTTTATCGTGGACAGGGTGGACTGAAGCTTTCTTT
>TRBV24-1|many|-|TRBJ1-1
CATTGLEAFF
TGTGCCACCACAGGGCTTGAAGCTTTCTTT
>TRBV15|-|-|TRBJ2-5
CATSRDGGGAETQYF
TGTGCCACCAGCAGAGATGGAGGGGGCGCGGAGACCCAGTACTTC
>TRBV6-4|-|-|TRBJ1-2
CASRRDRGSYGYTF
TGTGCCAGCAGGCGAGACAGAGGGAGCTATGGCTACACCTTC
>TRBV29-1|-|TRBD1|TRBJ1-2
CSAGQGGFGSNGYTF
TGCAGCGCTGGACAAGGGGGCTTCGGTTCGAATGGCTACACCTTC
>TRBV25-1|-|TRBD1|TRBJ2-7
CASSEGAGGEQYF
TGTGCCAGCAGTGAAGGTGCAGGGGGCGAGCAGTACTTC
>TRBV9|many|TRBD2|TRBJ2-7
CASSVGFSGGADEQYF
TGTGCCAGCAGCGTAGGTTTCAGCGGGGGGGCAGACGAGCAGTACTTC
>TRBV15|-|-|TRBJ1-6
CATSLTTDNSPLHF
TGTGCCACCAGCTTAACCACGGATAATTCACCCCTCCACTTT
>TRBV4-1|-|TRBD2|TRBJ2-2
CASSQDMTSGNTGELFF
TGCGCCAGCAGCCAAGATATGACTAGCGGCAACACCGGGGAGCTGTTTTTT
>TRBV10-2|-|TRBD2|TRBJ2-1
CASLKEGTSGTHEQFF
TGCGCCAGCCTCAAAGAGGGGACTAGCGGGACCCATGAGCAGTTCTTC
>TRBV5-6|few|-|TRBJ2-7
CASSLVGGNYEQYF
TGTGCCAGCAGCTTGGTAGGGGGAAACTACGAGCAGTACTTC
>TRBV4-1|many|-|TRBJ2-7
CASSLDHGTAYYEQYF
TGCGCCAGCAGCCTCGATCACGGGACGGCTTACTACGAGCAGTACTTC
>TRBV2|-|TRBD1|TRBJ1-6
CASSMTGVGSPLHF
TGTGCCAGCAGCATGACAGGGGTTGGTTCACCCCTCCACTTT
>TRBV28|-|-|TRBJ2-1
CASSSTGTIDEQFF
TGTGCCAGCAGTTCTACCGGGACAATTGATGAGCAGTTCTTC
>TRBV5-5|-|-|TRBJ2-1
CASSLEGSSYNEQFF
TGTGCCAGCAGCTTGGAGGGAAGCTCCTACAATGAGCAGTTCTTC
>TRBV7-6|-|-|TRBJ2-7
CASSSYGIYEQYF
TGTGCCAGCAGCTCTTACGGGATCTACGAGCAGTACTTC
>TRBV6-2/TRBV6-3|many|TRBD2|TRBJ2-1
CASSYGGGADEQFF
TGTGCCAGCAGTTACGGCGGGGGGGCTGATGAGCAGTTCTTC
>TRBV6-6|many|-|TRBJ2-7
CASSYELSITYEQYF
TGTGCCAGCAGTTACGAGTTAAGCATAACCTACGAGCAGTACTTC
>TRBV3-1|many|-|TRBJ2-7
CASSQDLRASEPYEQYF
TGTGCCAGCAGCCAAGATCTCCGCGCCAGCGAACCGTACGAGCAGTACTTC
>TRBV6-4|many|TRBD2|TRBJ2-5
CASSDSASGSTETQYF
TGTGCCAGCAGTGACTCCGCTAGCGGGAGTACGGAGACCCAGTACTTC
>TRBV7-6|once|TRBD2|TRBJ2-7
CASSNKTSGRERYEQYF
TGTGCCAGCAGCAACAAGACTAGCGGGAGGGAGAGGTACGAGCAGTACTTC
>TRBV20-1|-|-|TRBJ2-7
CSARDWVGNKQYF
TGCAGTGCTAGAGATTGGGTGGGTAACAAGCAGTACTTC
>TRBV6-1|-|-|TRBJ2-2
CASRIPPSARELFF
TGTGCCAGCAGGATCCCCCCTAGCGCCAGGGAGCTGTTTTTT
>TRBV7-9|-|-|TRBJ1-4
CASSLDRGGEKLFF
TGTGCCAGCAGCTTAGATAGGGGTGGTGAAAAACTGTTTTTT
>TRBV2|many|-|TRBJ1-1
CASGGASEAFF
TGTGCCAGCGGGGGGGCGTCTGAAGCTTTCTTT
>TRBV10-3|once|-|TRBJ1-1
CATLMDEMNTEAFF
TGTGCCACCCTCATGGACGAAATGAACACTGAAGCTTTCTTT
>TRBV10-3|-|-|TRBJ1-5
CAISESGGRSQPQHF
TGTGCCATCAGTGAGTCGGGGGGGCGGTCTCAGCCCCAGCATTTT
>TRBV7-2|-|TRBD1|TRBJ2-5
CASSLGTGKETQYF
TGTGCCAGCAGCTTAGGGACAGGAAAAGAGACCCAGTACTTC
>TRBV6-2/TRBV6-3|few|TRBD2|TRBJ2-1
CASTFEASGGNEQFF
TGTGCCAGCACTTTCGAGGCTAGCGGGGGGAATGAGCAGTTCTTC
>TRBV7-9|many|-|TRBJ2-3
CASSLIDQATDTQYF
TGTGCCAGCAGCTTAATTGATCAGGCCACAGATACGCAGTATTTT
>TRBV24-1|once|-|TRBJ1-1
CASRRNGEAFF
TGTGCCAGCAGGCGGAATGGTGAAGCTTTCTTT
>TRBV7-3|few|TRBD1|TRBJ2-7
CASRATTGGARDEQYF
TGTGCCAGCAGGGCTACTACAGGGGGCGCGCGGGACGAGCAGTACTTC
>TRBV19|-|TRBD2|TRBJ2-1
CASSSGRDYNEQFF
TGTGCCAGTTCTAGCGGGAGAGACTACAATGAGCAGTTCTTC
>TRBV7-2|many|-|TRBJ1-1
CASSRIGGTEAFF
TGTGCCAGCAGCCGCATAGGGGGCACTGAAGCTTTCTTT
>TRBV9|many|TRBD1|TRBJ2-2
CASREGDRATGELFF
TGTGCCAGCAGGGAGGGGGACAGGGCTACCGGGGAGCTGTTTTTT
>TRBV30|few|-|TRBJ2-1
CAWSVGGPGNEQFF
TGTGCCTGGAGTGTAGGGGGGCCCGGGAATGAGCAGTTCTTC
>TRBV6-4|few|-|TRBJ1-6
CASSLEPGNSPLHF
TGTGCCAGCAGTCTCGAGCCAGGAAATTCACCCCTCCACTTT
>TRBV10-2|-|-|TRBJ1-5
CASSDWAEDQPQHF
TGCGCCAGCAGTGATTGGGCAGAAGATCAGCCCCAGCATTTT
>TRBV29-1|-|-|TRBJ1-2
CSVEAAVGVSHTF
TGCAGCGTTGAGGCCGCCGTCGGTGTTAGCCACACCTTC
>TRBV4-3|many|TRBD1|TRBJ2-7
CASSLDRTFASEQYF
TGCGCCAGCAGCCTGGACAGGACATTTGCCTCCGAGCAGTACTTC
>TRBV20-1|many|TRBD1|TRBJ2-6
CSAKTGQKSSGANVLTF
TGCAGTGCTAAGACGGGACAGAAAAGCTCTGGGGCCAACGTCCTGACTTTC
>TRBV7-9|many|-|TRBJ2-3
CASSFTGSGLTDTQYF
TGTGCCAGCAGCTTTACCGGGAGCGGTCTCACAGATACGCAGTATTTT
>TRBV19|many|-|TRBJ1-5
CASSIAVRGEQPQHF
TGTGCCAGTAGTATAGCGGTCAGGGGAGAGCAGCCCCAGCATTTT
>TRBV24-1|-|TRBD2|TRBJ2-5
CATSDAGTSPETQYF
TGTGCCACCAGTGATGCCGGGACTAGCCCCGAGACCCAGTACTTC
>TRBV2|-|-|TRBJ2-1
CASIMTASSYNEQFF
TGTGCCAGCATTATGACAGCGAGCTCCTACAATGAGCAGTTCTTC
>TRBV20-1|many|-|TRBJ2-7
CSASIQGPSSYEQYF
TGCAGTGCTAGCATTCAGGGACCGAGCTCCTACGAGCAGTACTTC
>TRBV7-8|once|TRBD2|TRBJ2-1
CASSLDRSSGKEFF
TGTGCCAGCAGCTTAGATCGGTCTAGCGGGAAGGAGTTCTTC
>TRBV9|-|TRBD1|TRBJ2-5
CASSYAGTDQETQYF
TGTGCCAGCAGCTACGCAGGGACAGACCAAGAGACCCAGTACTTC